The 5 T cell receptor beta chains reported below all come from one sample, sequenced in a study of CD8 T cells in ankylosing spondylitis. One entry per CDR3 protein, called by TCRdb with MiXCR from the 5' RACE reads. The top ten hold around a fifth of the sample, which has around 220,000 distinct CDR3 sequences, roughly a tenth seen once. The sample comprised blood, either unsorted or a sorted T cell fraction (not recorded which). Receptors were obtained from a male donor with ankylosing spondylitis or in good health (not recorded which).

This clonotype was seen repeatedly, ten times or more. The gene calls are TRBV6-5 and TRBJ1-1; possible D gene TRBD1, 6 bases. V gave up 4 bases and J gave up 0 bases, with 9 bases separating them. Germline V gives CDR1 MNHEY, CDR2 SVGAGI. This CDR3 spans 14 amino acids. In DNA, the CDR3 is TGTGCCAGCAGTTCGGGGGGCATGAACACTGAAGCTTTCTTT. It encodes CASSSGGMNTEAFF.

This clonotype appeared many times. The chain carries TRBV7-3 and TRBJ1-3, with D tentatively TRBD1 (5 bases). The CDR3 has 15 residues. The V end lost 5 bases, the J end lost 5 bases, and 16 bases lay between the germline ends. Germline CDR1 and CDR2: SGHTA and FQGTGA. The CDR3 here is CASSKGTGYRNTIYF. The CDR3 DNA follows: TGTGCCAGCAGCAAAGGGACGGGGTATAGAAACACCATATATTTT.

This clonotype was picked up many times. The J gene is TRBJ2-7, the V gene TRBV6-1, with D perhaps given as TRBD1 or TRBD2 (6 bases each). The germline V gene encodes CDR1 MNHNS and CDR2 SASEGT. V lost 5 bases and J lost 2, with 19 bases in between. This CDR3 region has 16 residues. The CDR3 here is CASSPTGGGFTYEQYF. DNA for the CDR3: TGTGCCAGCAGTCCCACCGGAGGGGGATTTACCTACGAGCAGTACTTC.

There are many counts of this clonotype. The CDR3 coding sequence is TGCGCCAGCAGCTTAGAAGGGGGGCGAAATCAGCCCCAGCATTTT. It is translated as CASSLEGGRNQPQHF. J is TRBJ1-5 and V is TRBV5-1; weak D call: TRBD1 (6 bases). The CDR3 consists of 15 residues. The V and J ends lost 2 bases and 4 bases respectively, with 13 bases between them. Germline V gives CDR1 SGHRS, CDR2 YFSETQ.

V usage is TRBV3-1 and J usage is TRBJ2-3, with 8 bases lining up with TRBD2. Per germline, CDR1 LGHDT and CDR2 YNNKEL (reference sequence). The CDR3 spans 16 residues. The V gene end was trimmed by 0 bases and the J gene end by 6 bases; junction bases not matched to a gene: 8. The CDR3 region is CASSQDLGASGDTQYF. The CDR3 DNA follows: TGTGCCAGCAGCCAAGATCTTGGCGCTAGCGGGGATACGCAGTATTTT.